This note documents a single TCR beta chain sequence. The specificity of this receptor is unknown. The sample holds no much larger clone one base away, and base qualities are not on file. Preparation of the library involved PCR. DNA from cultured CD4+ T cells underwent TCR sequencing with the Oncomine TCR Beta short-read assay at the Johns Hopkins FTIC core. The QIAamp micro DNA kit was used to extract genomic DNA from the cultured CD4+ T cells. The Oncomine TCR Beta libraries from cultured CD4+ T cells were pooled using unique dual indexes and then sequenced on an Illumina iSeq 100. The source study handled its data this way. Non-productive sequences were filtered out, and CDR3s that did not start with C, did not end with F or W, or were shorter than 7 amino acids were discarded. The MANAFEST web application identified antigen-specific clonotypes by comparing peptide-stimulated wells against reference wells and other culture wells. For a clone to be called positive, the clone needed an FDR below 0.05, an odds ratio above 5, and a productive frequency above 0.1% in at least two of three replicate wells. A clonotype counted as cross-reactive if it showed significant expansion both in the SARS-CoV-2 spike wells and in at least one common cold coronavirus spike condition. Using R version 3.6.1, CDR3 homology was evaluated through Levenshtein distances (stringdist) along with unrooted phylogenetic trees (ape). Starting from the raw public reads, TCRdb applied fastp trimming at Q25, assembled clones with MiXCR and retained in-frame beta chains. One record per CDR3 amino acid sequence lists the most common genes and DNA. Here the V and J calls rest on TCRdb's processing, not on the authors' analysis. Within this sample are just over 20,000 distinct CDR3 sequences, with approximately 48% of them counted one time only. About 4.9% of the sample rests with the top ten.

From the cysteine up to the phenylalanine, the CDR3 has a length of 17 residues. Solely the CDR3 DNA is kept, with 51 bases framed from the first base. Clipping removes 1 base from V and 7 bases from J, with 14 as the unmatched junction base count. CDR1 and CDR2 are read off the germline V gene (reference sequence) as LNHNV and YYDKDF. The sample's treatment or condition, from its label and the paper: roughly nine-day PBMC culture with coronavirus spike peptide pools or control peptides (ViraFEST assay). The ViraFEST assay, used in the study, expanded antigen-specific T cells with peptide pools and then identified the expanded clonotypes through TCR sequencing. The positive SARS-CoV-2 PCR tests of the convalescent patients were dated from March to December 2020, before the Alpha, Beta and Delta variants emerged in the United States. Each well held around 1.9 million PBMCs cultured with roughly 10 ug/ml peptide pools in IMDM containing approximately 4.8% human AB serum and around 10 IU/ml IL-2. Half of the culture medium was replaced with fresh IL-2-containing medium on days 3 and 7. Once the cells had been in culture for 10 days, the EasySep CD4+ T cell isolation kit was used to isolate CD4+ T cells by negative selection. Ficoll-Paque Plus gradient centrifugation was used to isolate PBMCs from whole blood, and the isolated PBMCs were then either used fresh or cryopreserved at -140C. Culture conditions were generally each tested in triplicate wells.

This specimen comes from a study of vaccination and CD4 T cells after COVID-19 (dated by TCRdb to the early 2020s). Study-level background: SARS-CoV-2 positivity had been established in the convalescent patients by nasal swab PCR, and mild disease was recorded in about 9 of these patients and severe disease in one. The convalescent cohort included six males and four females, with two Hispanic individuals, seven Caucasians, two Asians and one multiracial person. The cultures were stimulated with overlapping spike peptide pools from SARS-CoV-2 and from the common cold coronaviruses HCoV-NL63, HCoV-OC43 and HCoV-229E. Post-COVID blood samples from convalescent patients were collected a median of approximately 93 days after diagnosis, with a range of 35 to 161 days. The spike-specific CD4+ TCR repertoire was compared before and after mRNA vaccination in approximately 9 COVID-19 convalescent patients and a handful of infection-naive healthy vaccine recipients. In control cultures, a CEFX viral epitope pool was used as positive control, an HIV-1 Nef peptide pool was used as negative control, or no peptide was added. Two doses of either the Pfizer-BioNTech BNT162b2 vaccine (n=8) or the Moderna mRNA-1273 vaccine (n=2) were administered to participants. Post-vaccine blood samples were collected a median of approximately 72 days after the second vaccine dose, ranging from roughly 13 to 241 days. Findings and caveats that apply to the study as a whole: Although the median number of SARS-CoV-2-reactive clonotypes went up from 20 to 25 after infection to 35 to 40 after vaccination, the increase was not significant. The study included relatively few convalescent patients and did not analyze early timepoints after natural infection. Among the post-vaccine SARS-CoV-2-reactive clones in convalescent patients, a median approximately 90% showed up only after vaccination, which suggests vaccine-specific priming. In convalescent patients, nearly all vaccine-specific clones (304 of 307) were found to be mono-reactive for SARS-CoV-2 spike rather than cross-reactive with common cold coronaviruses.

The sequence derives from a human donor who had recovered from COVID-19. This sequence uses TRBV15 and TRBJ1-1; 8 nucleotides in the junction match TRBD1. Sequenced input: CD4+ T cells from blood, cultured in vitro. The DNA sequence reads TGTGCCACCAGCAGAGTCCTCGGTGGACAGGGCTACGGTGAAGCTTTCTTT. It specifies CATSRVLGGQGYGEAFF.